This is a list of T cell receptor beta chains from one sample in a study of blood T cell repertoires in COVID-19. The assay was immunoSEQ multiplex PCR, and TCRdb's table has in-frame clones only and misses some. The table records about 59,000 clones, around 79% of them present only once. The sample was peripheral blood. The receptors originated from a human donor in a cohort sampled during active COVID-19. The CDR3 runs from the conserved cysteine through the conserved F or W. Each record gives: V gene, CDR3 protein.

v_call: TRBV24-1; cdr3_aa: CATSVGPSGSSVDTQYF
v_call: TRBV28; cdr3_aa: CASGISETATNEKLFF
v_call: TRBV30; cdr3_aa: CAWRRTEGSPLHF
v_call: TRBV10-3; cdr3_aa: CAISESGDRAFF
v_call: TRBV7-2; cdr3_aa: CASTGTSRNEQFF
v_call: TRBV6-2/TRBV6-3; cdr3_aa: CASSYDSAGRGEQFF
v_call: TRBV19; cdr3_aa: CASRQAFSTDTQYF
v_call: TRBV24-1; cdr3_aa: CATSDPRQTSYEQYF
v_call: TRBV18; cdr3_aa: CASSPRDRGLPEAFF
v_call: TRBV3-1/TRBV3-2; cdr3_aa: CASSLGLAVRETQYF
v_call: TRBV5-8; cdr3_aa: CASSLGDGGLAGGETQYF
v_call: TRBV28; cdr3_aa: CASRTPGAAYEQYF
v_call: TRBV28; cdr3_aa: CASSLIGTGHYEQYF
v_call: TRBV5-5; cdr3_aa: CASSREGQGSIQYF
v_call: TRBV7-6; cdr3_aa: CASSLRPTSGISTDTQYF
v_call: TRBV10-3; cdr3_aa: CAISQGSGTDTQYF
v_call: TRBV12-5; cdr3_aa: CASGLVQTGQGGTGELFF
v_call: TRBV7-2; cdr3_aa: CASSLVLGVAGDYNEQFF
v_call: TRBV11-2; cdr3_aa: CASSLFERAEQFF
v_call: TRBV24-1; cdr3_aa: CATSDSGSFNEQFF
v_call: TRBV19; cdr3_aa: CASSIGPTFSGNTIYF
v_call: TRBV28; cdr3_aa: CASILILGAPEAFF
v_call: TRBV11-2; cdr3_aa: CASTSWEREGDTQYF
v_call: TRBV6-6; cdr3_aa: CASRDRDNEKLFF
v_call: TRBV10-1; cdr3_aa: CASSGGGRVRNEQFF
v_call: TRBV6-2/TRBV6-3; cdr3_aa: CASSYPVYEQYF
v_call: TRBV2; cdr3_aa: CAISRDRGQSYGYTF
v_call: TRBV7-8; cdr3_aa: CASSLDRERAPLHF
v_call: TRBV29-1; cdr3_aa: CSVVFGTPYGYTF
v_call: TRBV12-3/TRBV12-4; cdr3_aa: CASKPGQGYGYTF
v_call: TRBV20-1; cdr3_aa: CSASPGGLAGGGIGDEQFF
v_call: TRBV3-1/TRBV3-2; cdr3_aa: CASSGGDRVSAKETQYF
v_call: TRBV27; cdr3_aa: CASSPGLAAFSTDTQYF
v_call: TRBV7-8; cdr3_aa: CASSLEGDRPENEQFF
v_call: TRBV28; cdr3_aa: CASQNYNEQFF
v_call: TRBV28; cdr3_aa: CASSWPGQGVYGYTF
v_call: TRBV10-3; cdr3_aa: CAISSGGPQNTEAFF
v_call: TRBV2; cdr3_aa: CASSGRAENEQFF
v_call: TRBV6-5; cdr3_aa: CASSNDRGRGEQYF
v_call: TRBV14; cdr3_aa: CASSLGTSGRDEQYF
v_call: TRBV7-6; cdr3_aa: CASSLISGTSGQETQYF
v_call: TRBV28; cdr3_aa: CASAQGLYGYTF
v_call: TRBV23-1; cdr3_aa: CASSQGSGATEAFF
v_call: TRBV9; cdr3_aa: CASSVDGGDAEAFF
v_call: TRBV19; cdr3_aa: CASSIPSRQGNEKLFF